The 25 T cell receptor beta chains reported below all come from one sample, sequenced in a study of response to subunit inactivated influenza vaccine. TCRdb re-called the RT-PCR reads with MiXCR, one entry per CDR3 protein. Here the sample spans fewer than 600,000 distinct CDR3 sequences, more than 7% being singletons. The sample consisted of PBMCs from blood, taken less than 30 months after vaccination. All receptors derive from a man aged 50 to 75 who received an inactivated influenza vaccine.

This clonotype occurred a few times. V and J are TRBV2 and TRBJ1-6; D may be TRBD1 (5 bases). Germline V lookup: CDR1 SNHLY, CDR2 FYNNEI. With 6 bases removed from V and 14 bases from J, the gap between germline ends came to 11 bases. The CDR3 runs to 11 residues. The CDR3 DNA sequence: TGTGCCAGCAGCGAGGCACAGGCCCTCCACTTT. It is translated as CASSEAQALHF.

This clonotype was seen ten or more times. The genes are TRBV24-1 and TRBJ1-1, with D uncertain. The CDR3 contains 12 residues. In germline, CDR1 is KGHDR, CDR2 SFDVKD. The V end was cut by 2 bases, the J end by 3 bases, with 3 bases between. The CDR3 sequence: CATSDSDTEAFF. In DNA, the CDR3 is TGTGCCACCAGTGATTCGGACACTGAAGCTTTCTTT.

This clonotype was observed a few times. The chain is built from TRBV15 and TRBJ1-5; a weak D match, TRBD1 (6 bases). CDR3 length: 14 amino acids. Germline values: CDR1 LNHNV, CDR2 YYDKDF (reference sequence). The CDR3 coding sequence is TGTGCGTCAAGCAGGGGTAGTGGCAATCAGCCCCAGCATTTT. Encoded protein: CASSRGSGNQPQHF.

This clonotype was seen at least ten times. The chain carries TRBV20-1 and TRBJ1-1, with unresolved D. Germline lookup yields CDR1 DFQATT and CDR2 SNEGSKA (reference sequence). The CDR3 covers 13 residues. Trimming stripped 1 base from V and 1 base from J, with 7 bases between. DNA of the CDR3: TGCAGTGCTAGAGGGGAGGGGAACACTGAAGCTTTCTTT. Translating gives CSARGEGNTEAFF.

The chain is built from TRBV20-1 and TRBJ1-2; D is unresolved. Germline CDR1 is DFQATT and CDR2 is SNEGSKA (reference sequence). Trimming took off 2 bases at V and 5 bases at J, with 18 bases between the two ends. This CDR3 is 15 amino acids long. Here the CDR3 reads CSARSPPGKFYGYTF. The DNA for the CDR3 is TGCAGTGCTAGATCCCCCCCGGGGAAATTTTATGGCTACACCTTC.

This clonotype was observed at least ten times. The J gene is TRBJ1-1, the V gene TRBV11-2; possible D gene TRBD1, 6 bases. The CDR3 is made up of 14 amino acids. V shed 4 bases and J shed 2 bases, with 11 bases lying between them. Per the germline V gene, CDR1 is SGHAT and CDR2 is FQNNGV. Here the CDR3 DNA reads TGTGCCAGCAGCTACGGACAGTCCAACACTGAAGCTTTCTTT. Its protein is CASSYGQSNTEAFF. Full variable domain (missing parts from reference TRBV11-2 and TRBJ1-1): EAGVAQSPRYKIIEKRQSVAFWCNPISGHATLYWYQQILGQGPKLLIQFQNNGVVDDSQLPKDRFSAERLKGVDSTLKIQPAKLEDSAVYLCASSYGQSNTEAFFGQGTRLTVV.

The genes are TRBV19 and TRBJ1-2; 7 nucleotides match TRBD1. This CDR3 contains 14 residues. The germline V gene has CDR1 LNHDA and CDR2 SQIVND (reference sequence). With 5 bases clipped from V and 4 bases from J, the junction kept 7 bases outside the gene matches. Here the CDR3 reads CASSYRGGGYGYTF. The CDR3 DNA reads TGTGCCAGTAGTTACAGGGGAGGAGGCTATGGCTACACCTTC. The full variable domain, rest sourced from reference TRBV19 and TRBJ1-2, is DGGITQSPKYLFRKEGQNVTLSCEQNLNHDAMYWYRQDPGQGLRLIYYSQIVNDFQKGDIAEGYSVSREKKESFPLTVTSAQKNPTAFYLCASSYRGGGYGYTFGSGTRLTVV.

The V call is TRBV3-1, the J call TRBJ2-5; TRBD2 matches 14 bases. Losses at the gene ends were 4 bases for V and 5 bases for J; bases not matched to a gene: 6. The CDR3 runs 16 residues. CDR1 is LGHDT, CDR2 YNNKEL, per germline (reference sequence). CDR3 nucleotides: TGTGCCAGCAGCCGCGGGACTAGCGGGAGTGGGGAGACCCAGTACTTC. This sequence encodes CASSRGTSGSGETQYF.

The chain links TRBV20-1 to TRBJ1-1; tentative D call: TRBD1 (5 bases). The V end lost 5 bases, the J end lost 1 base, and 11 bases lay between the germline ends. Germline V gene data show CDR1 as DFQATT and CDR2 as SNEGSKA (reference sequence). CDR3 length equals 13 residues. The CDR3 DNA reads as TGCAGTGCTGGACGGGGGGGGAACACTGAAGCTTTCTTT. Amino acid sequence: CSAGRGGNTEAFF.

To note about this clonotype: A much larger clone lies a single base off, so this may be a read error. This CDR3 is CSVVSLAGGRHLQYF. The CDR3 region has the DNA TGCAGCGTTGTATCTCTTGCTGGGGGGCGGCATCTTCAGTACTTC. The chain carries TRBV29-1 and TRBJ2-4; D assignment may be TRBD1 or TRBD2 (6 bases each). This CDR3 contains 15 residues. Germline V gene lookup returns CDR1 SQVTM and CDR2 ANQGSEA. V lost 4 bases, J lost 11 bases, and 24 bases lay in between.

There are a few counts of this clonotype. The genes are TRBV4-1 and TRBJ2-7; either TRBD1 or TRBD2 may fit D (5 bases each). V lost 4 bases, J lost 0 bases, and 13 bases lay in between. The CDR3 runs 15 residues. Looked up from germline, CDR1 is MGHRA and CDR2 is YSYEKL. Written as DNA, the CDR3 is TGCGCCAGCAGCCCGGGACCGCAAGCCTCCTACGAGCAGTACTTC. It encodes CASSPGPQASYEQYF.

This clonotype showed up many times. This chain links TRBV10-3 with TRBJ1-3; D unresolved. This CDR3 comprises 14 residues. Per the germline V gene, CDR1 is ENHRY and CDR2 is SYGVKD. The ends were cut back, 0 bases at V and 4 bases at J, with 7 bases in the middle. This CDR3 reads CAISESSWGNTIYF. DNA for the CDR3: TGTGCCATCAGTGAGTCAAGTTGGGGAAACACCATATATTTT.

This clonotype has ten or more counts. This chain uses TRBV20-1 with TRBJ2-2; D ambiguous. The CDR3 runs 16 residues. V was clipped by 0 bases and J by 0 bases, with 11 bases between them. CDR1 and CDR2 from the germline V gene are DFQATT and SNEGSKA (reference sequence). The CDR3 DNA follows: TGCAGTGCTAGAGATGGGCGATTCGCGAACACCGGGGAGCTGTTTTTT. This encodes CSARDGRFANTGELFF.

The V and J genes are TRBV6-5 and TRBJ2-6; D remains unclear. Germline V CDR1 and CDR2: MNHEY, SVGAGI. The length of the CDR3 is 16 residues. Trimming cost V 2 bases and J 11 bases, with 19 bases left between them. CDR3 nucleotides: TGTGCCAGCAGTTACCGCAGCCCGGCAGGTCCTGACGTCCTGACTTTC. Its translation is CASSYRSPAGPDVLTF.

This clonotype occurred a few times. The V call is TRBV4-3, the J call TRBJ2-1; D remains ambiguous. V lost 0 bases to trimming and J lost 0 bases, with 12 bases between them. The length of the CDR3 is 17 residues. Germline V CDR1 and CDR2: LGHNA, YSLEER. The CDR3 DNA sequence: TGCGCCAGCAGCCAAGATTATTACCTAAGCTCCTACAATGAGCAGTTCTTC. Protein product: CASSQDYYLSSYNEQFF.

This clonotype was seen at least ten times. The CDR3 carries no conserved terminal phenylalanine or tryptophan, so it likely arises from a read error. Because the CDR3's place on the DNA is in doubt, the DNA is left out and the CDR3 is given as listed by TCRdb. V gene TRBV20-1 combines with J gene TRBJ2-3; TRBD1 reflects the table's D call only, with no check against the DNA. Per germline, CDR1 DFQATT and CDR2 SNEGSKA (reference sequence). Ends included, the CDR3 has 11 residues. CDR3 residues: CSARDPPLNPT.

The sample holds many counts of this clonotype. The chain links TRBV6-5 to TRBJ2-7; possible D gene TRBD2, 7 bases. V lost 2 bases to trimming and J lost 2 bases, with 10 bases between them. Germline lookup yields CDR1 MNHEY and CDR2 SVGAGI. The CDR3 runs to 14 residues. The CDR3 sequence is CASSYGGGPYEQYF. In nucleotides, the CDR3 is TGTGCCAGCAGTTACGGGGGGGGCCCCTACGAGCAGTACTTC.

The DNA of the CDR3 is TGTGCCAGCAGCCAAGGGTTCAGCGAACCCAATCAGCCCCAGCATTTT. Its translation: CASSQGFSEPNQPQHF. The chain employs TRBV3-1 and TRBJ1-5; D remains ambiguous. The CDR3 is made up of 16 amino acids. Looked up from germline, CDR1 is LGHDT and CDR2 is YNNKEL (reference sequence). Trimming cost V 1 base and J 3 bases, with 13 bases left between them. Filled out from reference TRBV3-1 and TRBJ1-5, the complete variable domain reads DTAVSQTPKYLVTQMGNDKSIKCEQNLGHDTMYWYKQDSKKFLKIMFSYNNKELIINETVPNRFSPKSPDKAHLNLHINSLELGDSAVYFCASSQGFSEPNQPQHFGDGTRLSIL.

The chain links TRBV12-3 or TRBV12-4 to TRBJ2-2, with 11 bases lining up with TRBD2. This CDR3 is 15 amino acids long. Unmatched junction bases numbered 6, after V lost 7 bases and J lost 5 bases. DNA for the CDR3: TGTGCCAGCACTTGGGGACTAGCGGATACCGGGGAGCTGTTTTTT. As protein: CASTWGLADTGELFF.

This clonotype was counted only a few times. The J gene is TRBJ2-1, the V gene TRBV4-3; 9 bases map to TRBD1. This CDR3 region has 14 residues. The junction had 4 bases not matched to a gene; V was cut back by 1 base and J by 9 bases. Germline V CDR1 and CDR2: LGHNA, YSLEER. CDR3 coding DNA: TGCGCCAGCAGCCAAGGGACAGGGGATGGTGAGCAGTTCTTC. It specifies CASSQGTGDGEQFF.

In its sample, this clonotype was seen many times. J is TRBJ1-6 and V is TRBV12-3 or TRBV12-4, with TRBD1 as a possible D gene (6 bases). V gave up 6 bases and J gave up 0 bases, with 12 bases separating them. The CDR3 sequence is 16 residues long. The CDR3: CASSLGGSSYNSPLHF. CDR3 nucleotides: TGTGCCAGCAGCCTAGGGGGGAGCTCCTATAATTCACCCCTCCACTTT.

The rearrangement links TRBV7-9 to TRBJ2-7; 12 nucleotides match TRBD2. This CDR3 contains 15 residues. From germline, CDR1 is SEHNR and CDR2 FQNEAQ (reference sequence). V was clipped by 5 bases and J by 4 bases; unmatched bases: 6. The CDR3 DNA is TGTGCCAGCAGCCCCGGACTAGCGGGATTGTACGAGCAGTACTTC. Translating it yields CASSPGLAGLYEQYF.

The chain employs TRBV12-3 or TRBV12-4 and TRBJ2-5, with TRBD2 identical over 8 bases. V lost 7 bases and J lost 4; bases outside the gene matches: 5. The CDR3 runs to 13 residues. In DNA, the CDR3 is TGTGCCAGCAAACGGGGGGGCAGAGAGACCCAGTACTTC. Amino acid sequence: CASKRGGRETQYF.

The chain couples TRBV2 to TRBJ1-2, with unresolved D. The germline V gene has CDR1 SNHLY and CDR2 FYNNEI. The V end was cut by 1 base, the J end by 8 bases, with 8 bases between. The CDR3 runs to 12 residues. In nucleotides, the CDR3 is TGTGCCAGCAGTGAAGGGGTTGGCGGCTACACCTTC. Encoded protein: CASSEGVGGYTF.

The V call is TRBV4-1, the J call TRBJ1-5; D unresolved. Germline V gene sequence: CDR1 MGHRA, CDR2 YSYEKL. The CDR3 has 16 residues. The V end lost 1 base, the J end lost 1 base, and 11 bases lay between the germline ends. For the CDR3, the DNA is TGCGCCAGCAGCCAAGTGGAGGGATTCAGCAATCAGCCCCAGCATTTT. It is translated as CASSQVEGFSNQPQHF.